Each of the 21 T cell receptor beta chains below was sequenced from the same sample in a study of blood T cell repertoires in COVID-19. Data came from immunoSEQ multiplex PCR; TCRdb stores just in-frame clones and leaves some out. This sample yields 100,000 or so clones, of which roughly 81% are seen a single time; around 9.3% belongs to the top ten. The source material was peripheral blood. The source of these receptors is a human donor in a cohort sampled during active COVID-19.

V is TRBV27 and J is TRBJ1-1; TRBD1 aligns across 9 bases. From germline, CDR1 is MNHEY and CDR2 SMNVEV (reference sequence). Germline trimming cut 2 bases from V and 1 base from J; bases unmatched to any gene: 5. The CDR3 contains 16 residues. CDR3 protein: CASSLQLGQGNTEAFF. The DNA for the CDR3 is TGTGCCAGCAGTTTACAGTTGGGACAGGGGAACACTGAAGCTTTCTTT.

The CDR3 bases are TGTGCCAGCTCACTAGCGAGCTCCTACAATGAGCAGTTCTTC. Translation gives CASSLASSYNEQFF. J is TRBJ2-1 and V is TRBV18; possibly TRBD2 for D (5 bases). V was cut by 4 bases and J by 0 bases, with 7 bases left in between. CDR1 and CDR2 from the germline V gene are KGHSH and LQKENI. This CDR3 is 14 amino acids long.

This sequence joins TRBV29-1 and TRBJ2-7; weak D call: TRBD1 (6 bases). V dropped 7 bases and J dropped 0 bases, with 10 bases sitting between them. Germline loops: CDR1 SQVTM, CDR2 ANQGSEA. The CDR3 runs to 12 residues. In DNA, the CDR3 is TGCAGCGGTACAGGGTCCTCCTACGAGCAGTACTTC. Its protein is CSGTGSSYEQYF.

This chain uses TRBV11-2 with TRBJ2-3; possible D gene TRBD1, 6 bases. CDR3 size: 16 residues. Deletions cut 2 bases from V and 4 bases from J, with 16 bases between. Germline V gene lookup returns CDR1 SGHAT and CDR2 FQNNGV. This chain's CDR3 is CASSLIRGNEADTQYF. As DNA, the CDR3 is TGTGCCAGCAGCTTAATAAGGGGGAATGAGGCAGATACGCAGTATTTT.

The chain combines TRBV7-2 with TRBJ1-1, with D perhaps TRBD1 (5 bases). From germline, CDR1 is SGHTA and CDR2 FQGNSA. Trimming removed 5 bases at V and 2 bases at J, with 15 bases between. The CDR3 sequence is 15 residues long. The CDR3 protein is CASSRGGTRNTEAFF. The CDR3 nucleotides read TGTGCCAGCAGCCGGGGAGGGACGCGAAACACTGAAGCTTTCTTT. The variable domain in full, with the rest retrieved from reference TRBV7-2 and TRBJ1-1, is GAGVSQSPSNKVTEKGKDVELRCDPISGHTALYWYRQSLGQGLEFLIYFQGNSAPDKSGLPSDRFSAERTGGSVSTLTIQRTQQEDSAVYLCASSRGGTRNTEAFFGQGTRLTVV.

The V and J genes are TRBV15 and TRBJ1-4, with 7 bases that match TRBD1. The junction had 9 bases not matched to a gene; V was cut back by 9 bases and J by 5 bases. The CDR3 totals 14 residues. Germline lookup yields CDR1 LNHNV and CDR2 YYDKDF (reference sequence). In DNA, the CDR3 is TGTGCCACAACGAGACAGGGAAGGAATGAAAAACTGTTTTTT. This codes for CATTRQGRNEKLFF.

The sample holds one count of this clone. The CDR3 nucleotides are TGCGCCAGCAGCCAAGTTGCTAGCGGGGGGCACAACTCCTACGAGCAGTACTTC. It encodes CASSQVASGGHNSYEQYF. The rearrangement uses TRBV4-3 and TRBJ2-7; 11 nucleotides match TRBD2. The CDR3 is made up of 18 amino acids. CDR1 LGHNA and CDR2 YSLEER come from the germline V gene. V lost 1 base to trimming and J lost 0 bases; unmatched junction nucleotides: 8.

The chain carries TRBV7-2 and TRBJ2-7; 10 nucleotides align to TRBD2. The length of the CDR3 is 16 residues. Germline V gives CDR1 SGHTA, CDR2 FQGNSA. V lost 5 bases, J lost 0 bases, and 7 bases stayed unmatched. The CDR3 sequence: CASSTGTSVSSYEQYF. The CDR3 nucleotides read TGTGCCAGCAGCACTGGGACTAGCGTCTCCTCCTACGAGCAGTACTTC.

The V and J genes are TRBV11-3 and TRBJ2-3, with D unresolved. This CDR3 contains 12 residues. The germline gives CDR1 SGHNT, CDR2 YENEEA. V was clipped by 5 bases and J by 6 bases, with 9 bases between them. CDR3 protein: CASSGGFDTQYF. Written as DNA, the CDR3 is TGTGCCAGCAGCGGTGGCTTCGATACGCAGTATTTT.

The CDR3 here is CASSPQRASYEQYF. DNA for the CDR3: TGTGCCAGCAGCCCACAGCGGGCCTCCTACGAGCAGTACTTC. The V gene is TRBV11-1, the J gene TRBJ2-7; a weak D match, TRBD2 (6 bases). CDR1 is SGHAT and CDR2 is FQDESV in the germline V gene (reference sequence). The V gene lost 5 bases and the J gene lost 0 bases, with 11 bases spanning the gap. This CDR3 contains 14 residues.

This clone has a handful of counts. The CDR3 region is CASSQGGTGRTNEKLFF. The CDR3, as DNA: TGCGCCAGCAGCCAAGGGGGGACAGGTAGAACTAATGAAAAACTGTTTTTT. V and J are TRBV4-3 and TRBJ1-4, with 8 bases that match TRBD1. Germline V gene data show CDR1 as LGHNA and CDR2 as YSLEER. This CDR3 contains 17 residues. The V gene end was trimmed by 1 base and the J gene end by 1 base; junction bases not matched to a gene: 5.

The V and J genes are TRBV4-1 and TRBJ1-4; the match to TRBD1 covers 10 bases. Germline V gene data show CDR1 as MGHRA and CDR2 as YSYEKL. This CDR3 contains 15 residues. V lost 4 bases, J lost 7 bases, and 6 bases stayed unmatched. Here the CDR3 reads CASSREGQGGEKLFF. CDR3 nucleotides: TGCGCCAGCAGCCGAGAAGGACAGGGGGGTGAAAAACTGTTTTTT.

The J gene is TRBJ2-5, the V gene TRBV4-2; 8 bases map to TRBD2. CDR1 is LGHNA, CDR2 YNFKEQ, per germline. V lost 4 bases and J lost 5; bases outside the gene matches: 12. This CDR3 has 16 amino acids. The CDR3 nucleotides read TGTGCCAGCAGCCGAAGACAAGCGGGAGTGAGTGAGACCCAGTACTTC. Translation: CASSRRQAGVSETQYF.

The DNA of the CDR3 is TGCGCCAGCAGCCAAGATTGGAGAATCTCCTATGGCTACACCTTC. Its translation: CASSQDWRISYGYTF. V and J are TRBV4-1 and TRBJ1-2; no definite D call. Germline CDR1 and CDR2: MGHRA and YSYEKL. The V end lost 0 bases, the J end lost 4 bases, and 12 bases lay between the germline ends. This CDR3 has 15 residues.

V and J are TRBV6-2 or TRBV6-3 and TRBJ2-5; unclear D gene. The CDR3 is 15 amino acids. The germline V gene has CDR1 MNHEY and CDR2 SVGEGT. The V gene lost 4 bases and the J gene lost 5 bases, with 17 bases spanning the gap. The CDR3, as DNA: TGTGCCAGCAGTTCCATGACAAATTTTGGGGAGACCCAGTACTTC. Its protein product is CASSSMTNFGETQYF.

Comments on this clone: The junction does not match germline at one end; this may be a read error. The genes are TRBV6-2 or TRBV6-3 and TRBJ1-6; D is ambiguous. The CDR3 spans 11 residues. The germline V gene has CDR1 MNHEY and CDR2 SVGEGT. CDR3 loop: CASSYGLFYYF. The DNA for the CDR3 is TGTGCCAGCAGTTACGGACTTTTTTACTACTTT.

The V gene is TRBV28, the J gene TRBJ1-5, with D tentatively TRBD1 (6 bases). This CDR3 comprises 14 residues. With 4 bases removed from V and 6 bases from J, the gap between germline ends came to 13 bases. The germline V gene encodes CDR1 MDHEN and CDR2 SYDVKM. The CDR3, as DNA: TGTGCCAGCAGTTCACCCAGGGGCCCTCAGCCCCAGCATTTT. Translating it yields CASSSPRGPQPQHF.

This clone has only one observation. The chain has TRBV11-2 and TRBJ1-2; D call uncertain. V lost 8 bases to trimming and J lost 4 bases, with 14 bases between them. Germline V CDR1 and CDR2: SGHAT, FQNNGV. The CDR3 sequence is 13 residues long. The CDR3 protein is CASRAGEAYGYTF. The CDR3 bases are TGTGCCAGCCGTGCCGGGGAAGCCTATGGCTACACCTTC.

The rearrangement uses TRBV19 and TRBJ1-1; 10 bases map to TRBD1. The trim removed 4 bases at V and 4 bases at J, leaving 6 bases unmatched. The germline V gene encodes CDR1 LNHDA and CDR2 SQIVND (reference sequence). The CDR3 totals 15 residues. The CDR3 sequence: CASSTKTGGVTEAFF. The CDR3 coding sequence is TGTGCCAGTAGTACCAAGACAGGGGGCGTCACTGAAGCTTTCTTT.

V gene TRBV24-1 combines with J gene TRBJ2-7, with 7 bases identical to TRBD2. The V gene end was trimmed by 7 bases and the J gene end by 0 bases; junction bases not matched to a gene: 5. CDR1 KGHDR and CDR2 SFDVKD come from the germline V gene. The CDR3 is 14 amino acids. The CDR3 DNA is TGTGCCACCAGCAAGGGCGGGAGCTCCTACGAGCAGTACTTC. Amino acids: CATSKGGSSYEQYF.

The chain links TRBV4-3 to TRBJ1-4; D call uncertain. Looked up from germline, CDR1 is LGHNA and CDR2 is YSLEER. The CDR3 totals 13 residues. Trimming cost V 0 bases and J 12 bases, with 11 bases left between them. The CDR3 nucleotides are TGCGCCAGCAGCCAAGATGTTAACCGGGAACTGTTTTTT. Its protein product is CASSQDVNRELFF.